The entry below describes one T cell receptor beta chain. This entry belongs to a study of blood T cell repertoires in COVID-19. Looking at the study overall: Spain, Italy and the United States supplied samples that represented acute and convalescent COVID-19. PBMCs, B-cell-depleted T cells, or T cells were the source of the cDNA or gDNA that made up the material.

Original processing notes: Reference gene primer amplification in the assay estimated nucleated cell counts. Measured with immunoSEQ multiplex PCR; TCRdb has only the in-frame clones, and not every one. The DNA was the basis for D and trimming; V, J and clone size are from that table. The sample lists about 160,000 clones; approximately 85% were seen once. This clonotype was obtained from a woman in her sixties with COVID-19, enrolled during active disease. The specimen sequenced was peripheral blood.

Here the CDR3 DNA reads TGTGCCAGCAGTTTACGGGTGGGTGGCAGTGGCTACACCTTC. The encoded protein is CASSLRVGGSGYTF. The gene calls are TRBV27 and TRBJ1-2; D not certain. The CDR3 consists of 14 residues. Germline CDR1 reads MNHEY; CDR2 reads SMNVEV (reference sequence). Trimming removed 2 bases at V and 7 bases at J, with 14 bases between.